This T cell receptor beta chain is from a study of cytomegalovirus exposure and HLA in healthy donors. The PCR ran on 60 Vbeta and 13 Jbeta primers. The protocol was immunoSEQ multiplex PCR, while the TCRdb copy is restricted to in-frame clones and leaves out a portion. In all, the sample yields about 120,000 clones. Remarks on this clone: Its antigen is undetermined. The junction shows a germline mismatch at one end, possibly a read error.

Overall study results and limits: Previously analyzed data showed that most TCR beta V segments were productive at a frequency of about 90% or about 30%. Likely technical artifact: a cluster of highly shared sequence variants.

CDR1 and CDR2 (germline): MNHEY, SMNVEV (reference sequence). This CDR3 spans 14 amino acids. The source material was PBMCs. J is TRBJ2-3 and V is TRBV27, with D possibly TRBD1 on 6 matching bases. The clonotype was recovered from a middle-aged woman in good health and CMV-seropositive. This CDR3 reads CTSSLGQRTDTQYF. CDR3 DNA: TGTACCAGCAGTTTAGGACAGCGCACAGATACGCAGTATTTT.